A single sample gave rise to the 21 T cell receptor beta chains below, sequenced in a study of blood T cell repertoires in COVID-19. Using immunoSEQ multiplex PCR, the repertoire was profiled, and TCRdb retains in-frame clones only, with some absent. The data contain about 160,000 clones, approximately 79% of them singletons. Source material: PBMCs or T cells enriched from blood (not recorded which). These receptors were obtained from a man aged 45-60 years who had recovered from COVID-19.

This clone has just one count. This rearrangement joins TRBV5-1 to TRBJ2-7; maybe TRBD1 (6 bases). This CDR3 has 14 residues. V dropped 4 bases and J dropped 6 bases, with 17 bases sitting between them. Germline CDR1 reads SGHRS; CDR2 reads YFSETQ. CDR3 sequence (DNA): TGCGCCAGCAGCGTATGGTCGGACAGCGGCGAGCAGTACTTC. This sequence encodes CASSVWSDSGEQYF.

The chain combines TRBV18 with TRBJ2-3; possibly TRBD2 for D (6 bases). The V gene lost 6 bases and the J gene lost 0 bases, with 7 bases spanning the gap. In germline, CDR1 is KGHSH, CDR2 LQKENI. This CDR3 contains 13 residues. For the CDR3, the DNA is TGTGCCAGCTCCGGGGGTAGCACAGATACGCAGTATTTT. Its protein product is CASSGGSTDTQYF.

The rearrangement links TRBV15 to TRBJ1-1; D not certain. Trimming left V 6 bases short and J 0 bases short, with 11 bases between. CDR1 LNHNV and CDR2 YYDKDF come from the germline V gene (reference sequence). The CDR3 has 14 amino acids. CDR3: CATSTIGVNTEAFF. CDR3 nucleotides: TGTGCCACCAGTACGATCGGGGTGAACACTGAAGCTTTCTTT. The full variable domain, with the rest looked up from reference TRBV15 and TRBJ1-1, is DAMVIQNPRYQVTQFGKPVTLSCSQTLNHNVMYWYQQKSSQAPKLLFHYYDKDFNNEADTPDNFQSRRPNTSFCFLDIRSPGLGDTAMYLCATSTIGVNTEAFFGQGTRLTVV.

The chain links TRBV5-1 to TRBJ2-3; TRBD2 might be the D (6 bases). The CDR3 covers 16 residues. V was shortened by 5 bases and J by 0 bases, with 16 bases between the two germline ends. Germline V gives CDR1 SGHRS, CDR2 YFSETQ. The CDR3 nucleotides are TGCGCCAGCAGGATGTCGCCGGGACTTAGCACAGATACGCAGTATTTT. Its protein is CASRMSPGLSTDTQYF.

This clone has only one observation. The chain couples TRBV2 to TRBJ1-4; maybe TRBD1 (6 bases). V lost 10 bases, J lost 8 bases, and 20 bases lay in between. This CDR3 comprises 14 residues. Germline V gene lookup returns CDR1 SNHLY and CDR2 FYNNEI. CDR3 sequence reads: CATKQGRTEEKLFF. The CDR3 nucleotides read TGTGCCACAAAACAGGGCCGCACGGAGGAAAAACTGTTTTTT.

DNA for the CDR3: TGTGCCAGTATCCCCTCAGGGATCCCCGGGGAGCTGTTTTTT. Translating it yields CASIPSGIPGELFF. V is TRBV19 and J is TRBJ2-2; a possible D gene is TRBD1 (5 bases). CDR1 is LNHDA, CDR2 SQIVND, per germline (reference sequence). Trimming cost V 7 bases and J 6 bases, with 15 bases left between them. The CDR3 has 14 residues.

About this clone itself: This sample includes further DNA sequences coding for the same CDR3. V and J are TRBV27 and TRBJ2-7; 9 bases match TRBD1. J lost 4 bases, V lost 4 bases, and 2 bases had no gene match. This CDR3 is built from 13 residues. Germline lookup yields CDR1 MNHEY and CDR2 SMNVEV (reference sequence). The CDR3: CASSSGTGYEQYF. The CDR3 region has the DNA TGTGCCAGCAGTTCCGGGACAGGGTACGAGCAGTACTTC.

The gene calls are TRBV12-3 or TRBV12-4 and TRBJ2-1, with no clear D. The CDR3 length is 12 residues. Trimming cost V 4 bases and J 9 bases, with 10 bases left between them. CDR3 in amino acids: CASSSRRGEQFF. In nucleotides, the CDR3 is TGTGCCAGCAGTTCTAGGAGAGGTGAGCAGTTCTTC.

The V gene is TRBV30, the J gene TRBJ1-6, with D possibly TRBD1 on 6 matching bases. CDR1 and CDR2 from the germline V gene are GTSNPN and SVGIG (reference sequence). The V end was cut by 4 bases, the J end by 7 bases, with 11 bases between. This CDR3 is built from 13 residues. The CDR3 here is CAWIGDNNSPLHF. In nucleotides, the CDR3 is TGTGCCTGGATAGGGGACAACAATTCACCCCTCCACTTT.

This clone was counted between two and nine times. The J gene is TRBJ1-2, the V gene TRBV5-1, with D perhaps matching TRBD1 (5 bases). The CDR3 covers 14 residues. Germline-derived CDR1 and CDR2 are SGHRS and YFSETQ. Trimming took off 6 bases at V and 3 bases at J, with 15 bases between the two ends. The CDR3 loop is CASTAGPRDYGYTF. The CDR3 coding sequence is TGCGCCAGCACTGCGGGACCACGGGACTATGGCTACACCTTC.

This chain uses TRBV3-1 (or the pseudogene TRBV3-2) with TRBJ2-7; the match to TRBD1 covers 9 bases. The CDR3 extends over 13 amino acids. Germline V CDR1 and CDR2: LGHDT, YNNKEL (reference sequence). V was clipped by 3 bases and J by 5 bases; unmatched bases: 2. CDR3 amino acids: CASSHGTGHEQYF. In nucleotides, the CDR3 is TGTGCCAGCAGCCACGGGACAGGGCACGAGCAGTACTTC.

This chain links TRBV9 with TRBJ1-3; a weak D match, TRBD1 (6 bases). Trimming took 3 bases from V and 0 from J, leaving 13 bases between them. Germline V gene data show CDR1 as SGDLS and CDR2 as YYNGEE. The CDR3 is 16 residues long. The CDR3: CASSEGHSNSGNTIYF. CDR3 coding DNA: TGTGCCAGCAGCGAGGGACACAGTAACTCTGGAAACACCATATATTTT.

This clone was found many times. The chain combines TRBV14 with TRBJ1-2; D gene uncertain. The CDR3 length is 13 residues. Looked up from germline, CDR1 is SGHDN and CDR2 is FVKESK. V dropped 0 bases and J dropped 10 bases, with 12 bases sitting between them. Here the CDR3 DNA reads TGTGCCAGCAGCCAAGATATCGGACTTTTCTACACCTTC. Protein sequence: CASSQDIGLFYTF.

The sample holds one count of this clone. The J gene is TRBJ2-7, the V gene TRBV7-9; the D gene is possibly TRBD1 (5 bases). The V gene lost 4 bases and the J gene lost 7 bases, with 23 bases spanning the gap. This CDR3 spans 16 amino acids. The germline CDR1 and CDR2 sequences are SEHNR and FQNEAQ (reference sequence). The DNA for the CDR3 is TGTGCCAGCAGCTCCCCGAGAAAGGGGCCGCCAGGAGAGCAGTACTTC. Protein sequence: CASSSPRKGPPGEQYF.

CDR3: CASSPMKLEPSGANVLTF. As DNA, the CDR3 is TGTGCCAGCTCACCCATGAAGCTCGAGCCCTCTGGGGCCAACGTCCTGACTTTC. The chain has TRBV18 and TRBJ2-6; D unclear. The germline V and J ends were trimmed by 3 bases and 0 bases, with 15 bases remaining between them. The germline gives CDR1 KGHSH, CDR2 LQKENI. The CDR3 consists of 18 residues.

The V call is TRBV11-3, the J call TRBJ2-7; possibly TRBD1 for D (6 bases). The germline V and J ends were trimmed by 3 bases and 3 bases, with 9 bases remaining between them. The germline gives CDR1 SGHNT, CDR2 YENEEA. The CDR3 spans 13 residues. The CDR3 protein is CASSFRGDYEQYF. DNA for the CDR3: TGTGCCAGCAGCTTCAGGGGCGACTACGAGCAGTACTTC.

The chain is built from TRBV29-1 and TRBJ1-1; no reliable D call. Germline V CDR1 and CDR2: SQVTM, ANQGSEA. The V end was cut by 5 bases, the J end by 4 bases, with 11 bases between. This CDR3 has 12 amino acids. In DNA form, the CDR3 reads TGCAGCGTTCGGAGCAATCCCACTGAAGCTTTCTTT. The encoded protein is CSVRSNPTEAFF. The whole variable domain, filled in from reference TRBV29-1 and TRBJ1-1, reads SAVISQKPSRDICQRGTSLTIQCQVDSQVTMMFWYRQQPGQSLTLIATANQGSEATYESGFVIDKFPISRPNLTFSTLTVSNMSPEDSSIYLCSVRSNPTEAFFGQGTRLTVV.

In its sample, this clone was seen a few times. This sequence joins TRBV9 and TRBJ1-1; weak D call: TRBD1 (6 bases). CDR3 size: 14 residues. Trimming cost V 3 bases and J 10 bases, with 19 bases left between them. Germline V CDR1 and CDR2: SGDLS, YYNGEE. The CDR3 protein is CASSGTDLGSSAFF. CDR3 nucleotide sequence: TGTGCCAGCAGCGGGACAGACCTGGGTTCGTCAGCTTTCTTT. Together with reference TRBV9 and TRBJ1-1, the CDR3 gives the full variable domain: DSGVTQTPKHLITATGQRVTLRCSPRSGDLSVYWYQQSLDQGLQFLIQYYNGEERAKGNILERFSAQQFPDLHSELNLSSLELGDSALYFCASSGTDLGSSAFFGQGTRLTVV.

The chain uses TRBV6-5 and TRBJ1-3; D is possibly TRBD1 (6 bases). This CDR3 is 14 amino acids long. Germline loops: CDR1 MNHEY, CDR2 SVGAGI. The V end was cut by 5 bases, the J end by 1 base, with 9 bases between. The CDR3 DNA is TGTGCCAGCAGTACAGGGTCGTCTGGAAACACCATATATTTT. Residues: CASSTGSSGNTIYF.

The V call is TRBV9, the J call TRBJ2-5; D perhaps matches TRBD2 (6 bases). From germline, CDR1 is SGDLS and CDR2 YYNGEE. The CDR3 is 15 amino acids. V lost 3 bases to trimming and J lost 0 bases, with 12 bases between them. CDR3 bases: TGTGCCAGCAGCGCCCAAGGACTACACCAAGAGACCCAGTACTTC. It translates to CASSAQGLHQETQYF.

The rearrangement joins TRBV3-1 (or the pseudogene TRBV3-2) to TRBJ1-2; the D gene is possibly TRBD1 (5 bases). Germline V gene data show CDR1 as LGHDT and CDR2 as YNNKEL (reference sequence). The CDR3 is 15 residues long. The V and J ends lost 3 bases and 2 bases respectively, with 13 bases between them. CDR3 region: CASSQTVIGNYGYTF. Here the CDR3 DNA reads TGTGCCAGCAGCCAGACAGTCATCGGAAACTATGGCTACACCTTC.